This T cell receptor beta chain was documented in a study of CD8 T cells in ankylosing spondylitis. The CDR3 is 16 amino acids. Trimming took 4 bases from V and 0 from J, leaving 15 bases between them. In germline, CDR1 is LNHDA, CDR2 SQIVND (reference sequence). By quantitative 5'-RACE with molecular barcodes, the TCR beta libraries were made. TCRdb reprocessed the 5' RACE reads with MiXCR, giving one entry per CDR3 protein. The data show approximately 260,000 distinct CDR3 sequences, 8.6% seen once. Whole-study findings and limits: Significant enrichment of disease-linked clones was reportedly seen in matched ankylosing spondylitis synovial fluid.

This clonotype was found many times. Its antigen is not known. This TCR came from a male donor with ankylosing spondylitis or in good health (not recorded which). Sequencing was performed on blood, either unsorted or a sorted T cell fraction (not recorded which). V usage is TRBV19 and J usage is TRBJ1-1; TRBD1 is a possible D gene (6 bases). For the CDR3, the DNA is TGTGCCAGTAGTACCGGAGGGGGACCGTTGAACACTGAAGCTTTCTTT. It translates to CASSTGGGPLNTEAFF.